This TCR beta chain derives from a study of blood T cell repertoires in COVID-19. Study information: The United States, Italy and Spain provided the acute and convalescent COVID-19 samples. Sample material is recorded as cDNA or gDNA derived from T cells, B-cell-depleted T cells, or PBMCs.

Germline CDR1 reads LGHNA; CDR2 reads YNFKEQ. This CDR3 is 16 amino acids long. V lost 6 bases, J lost 1 base, and 15 bases lay in between. As processed by the authors: Quantification of nucleated cells was approximated via reference gene primer amplification. The protocol was immunoSEQ multiplex PCR, while the TCRdb copy is restricted to in-frame clones and leaves out a portion. The V and J calls and clone size are taken from that table; D and trimming were inferred from the DNA. The sample contains 130,000 or so clones, approximately 77% of which appear only once. Sequenced input: peripheral blood. The source of this sequence is a man at least 80 years old with acute or convalescent COVID-19. V is TRBV4-2 and J is TRBJ1-4; weak D call: TRBD1 (6 bases). The CDR3 nucleotides are TGTGCCAGCAGTAGGGCGGGGGGGCAAACTAATGAAAAACTGTTTTTT. This encodes CASSRAGGQTNEKLFF.